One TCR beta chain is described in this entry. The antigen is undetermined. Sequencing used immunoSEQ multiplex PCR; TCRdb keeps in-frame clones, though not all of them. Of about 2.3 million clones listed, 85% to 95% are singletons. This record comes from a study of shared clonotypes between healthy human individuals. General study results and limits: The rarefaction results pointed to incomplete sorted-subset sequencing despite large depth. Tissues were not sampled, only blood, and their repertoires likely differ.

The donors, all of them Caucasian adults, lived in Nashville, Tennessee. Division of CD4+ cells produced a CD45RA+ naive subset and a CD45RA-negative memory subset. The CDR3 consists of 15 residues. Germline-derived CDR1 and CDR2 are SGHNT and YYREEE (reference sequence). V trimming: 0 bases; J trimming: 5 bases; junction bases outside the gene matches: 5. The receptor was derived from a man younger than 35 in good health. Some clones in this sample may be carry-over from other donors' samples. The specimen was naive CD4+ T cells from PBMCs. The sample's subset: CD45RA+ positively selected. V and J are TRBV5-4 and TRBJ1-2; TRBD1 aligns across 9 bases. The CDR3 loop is CASSLGQGVEYGYTF. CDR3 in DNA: TGTGCCAGCAGCTTGGGACAGGGGGTAGAGTATGGCTACACCTTC.